A single sample is the source of the 17 T cell receptor beta chains below, sequenced in a study of cytomegalovirus exposure and HLA in healthy donors. PCR used 60 Vbeta primers and 13 Jbeta primers. Measured with immunoSEQ multiplex PCR; TCRdb has only the in-frame clones, and not every one. The sample shows about 160,000 clones, roughly 81% of them seen only once. Sequencing input: PBMCs. These receptors were taken from a woman aged 50 to 60 in good health and CMV-seronegative.

The chain joins TRBV6-6 to TRBJ2-1, with 9 bases lining up with TRBD2. J lost 12 bases, V lost 0 bases, and 9 bases had no gene match. This CDR3 region has 15 residues. Germline lookup yields CDR1 MNHNY and CDR2 SVGAGI (reference sequence). CDR3 coding DNA: TGTGCCAGCAGTTACTCCCCGGGACTAGCCATCGGGCAGTTCTTC. It translates to CASSYSPGLAIGQFF.

The V gene is TRBV5-1, the J gene TRBJ2-3, with 15 nucleotides matching TRBD2. CDR1 is SGHRS and CDR2 is YFSETQ in the germline V gene. This CDR3 has 17 amino acids. Germline trimming cut 4 bases from V and 4 bases from J; bases unmatched to any gene: 7. CDR3 in DNA: TGCGCCAGCAGCCCCTCAGGGACTAGCGGGGGGCCAGATACGCAGTATTTT. Residues: CASSPSGTSGGPDTQYF.

This clone has a handful of counts. The gene calls are TRBV6-6 and TRBJ1-4; D possibly corresponds to TRBD1 (5 bases). This CDR3 comprises 14 residues. CDR1 MNHNY and CDR2 SVGAGI come from the germline V gene (reference sequence). The ends were cut back, 7 bases at V and 8 bases at J, with 17 bases in the middle. The CDR3 nucleotides read TGTGCCAGCACCTCCAGGGCAGGCTTGGAAAAACTGTTTTTT. It yields the protein CASTSRAGLEKLFF.

The chain links TRBV2 to TRBJ2-5, with D perhaps matching TRBD2 (5 bases). Between the trimmed V and J ends, which lost 4 bases and 9 bases, there was a span of 18 bases. The CDR3 sequence is 14 residues long. Germline V gene lookup returns CDR1 SNHLY and CDR2 FYNNEI. In DNA, the CDR3 is TGTGCCAGCAGTGTGGGAGACCGGCGTAGTCCCCAGTACTTC. Its protein is CASSVGDRRSPQYF.

The chain links TRBV4-3 to TRBJ2-5; D gene uncertain. The CDR3 covers 15 residues. CDR1 is LGHNA and CDR2 is YSLEER in the germline V gene. V lost 0 bases and J 1 base, leaving 9 bases between the germline ends. The CDR3 DNA reads TGCGCCAGCAGCCAAGATTTCGTCCGCCAAGAGACCCAGTACTTC. Translation gives CASSQDFVRQETQYF.

CDR3: CASSEDPPLLGIGTYEQYF. CDR3 in DNA: TGTGCCAGCAGTGAAGATCCCCCCCTACTAGGCATAGGGACCTACGAGCAGTACTTC. The chain couples TRBV6-1 to TRBJ2-7; D possibly corresponds to TRBD2 (5 bases). V lost 1 base to trimming and J lost 2 bases, with 24 bases between them. The CDR3 runs to 19 residues. Per the germline V gene, CDR1 is MNHNS and CDR2 is SASEGT.

V usage is TRBV5-1 and J usage is TRBJ1-1; possible D gene TRBD1, 6 bases. The V and J ends lost 0 bases and 3 bases respectively, with 18 bases between them. This CDR3 is 17 amino acids long. Per germline, CDR1 SGHRS and CDR2 YFSETQ. The CDR3 spells CASSLVGSGGLYTEAFF. In DNA form, the CDR3 reads TGCGCCAGCAGCTTGGTTGGGTCGGGGGGGCTCTACACTGAAGCTTTCTTT. The full variable domain, with the rest looked up from reference TRBV5-1 and TRBJ1-1, is KAGVTQTPRYLIKTRGQQVTLSCSPISGHRSVSWYQQTPGQGLQFLFEYFSETQRNKGNFPGRFSGRQFSNSRSEMNVSTLELGDSALYLCASSLVGSGGLYTEAFFGQGTRLTVV.

The genes are TRBV7-2 and TRBJ2-5; 7 nucleotides line up with TRBD1. The CDR3 loop spans 14 amino acids. Looked up from germline, CDR1 is SGHTA and CDR2 is FQGNSA. The ends lost 3 bases at V and 5 bases at J; junction bases unmatched: 6. The CDR3, as DNA: TGTGCCAGCAGCTTTAACAGGGGACGGGAGACCCAGTACTTC. This translates into CASSFNRGRETQYF.

This clone appeared a few times. The chain has TRBV6-1 and TRBJ2-3, with 13 nucleotides matching TRBD2. The CDR3 spans 15 residues. Germline lookup yields CDR1 MNHNS and CDR2 SASEGT. Germline trimming cut 5 bases from V and 4 bases from J; bases unmatched to any gene: 3. CDR3 sequence: CASSPLAGGADTQYF. The CDR3 DNA sequence: TGTGCCAGCAGTCCACTAGCGGGGGGGGCAGATACGCAGTATTTT.

This chain joins TRBV19 and TRBJ2-4, with TRBD1 matching over 7 bases. Losses at the gene ends were 0 bases for V and 2 bases for J; bases not matched to a gene: 1. CDR1 is LNHDA, CDR2 SQIVND, per germline (reference sequence). There are 15 residues in the CDR3. CDR3 in amino acids: CASSIDRGTKNIQYF. The CDR3, as DNA: TGTGCCAGTAGTATAGACAGGGGGACCAAAAACATTCAGTACTTC.

This chain links TRBV5-1 with TRBJ2-7; a possible D gene is TRBD1 (5 bases). CDR1 and CDR2 from the germline V gene are SGHRS and YFSETQ. This CDR3 has 13 amino acids. Trimming removed 3 bases from V and 4 bases from J, with 11 bases in between. CDR3 DNA sequence: TGCGCCAGCAGCTGGACACCACAGTACGAGCAGTACTTC. Its translation: CASSWTPQYEQYF. The full variable domain, with the rest looked up from reference TRBV5-1 and TRBJ2-7, is KAGVTQTPRYLIKTRGQQVTLSCSPISGHRSVSWYQQTPGQGLQFLFEYFSETQRNKGNFPGRFSGRQFSNSRSEMNVSTLELGDSALYLCASSWTPQYEQYFGPGTRLTVT.

This chain joins TRBV5-3 and TRBJ1-5; D is unclear. TRBV5-3 has ORF status, its function being uncertain. CDR3 length: 15 residues. Trimming stripped 4 bases from V and 1 base from J, with 12 bases between. CDR3 sequence (DNA): TGTGCCAGAAGCCATCCAAACTCCAGCAATCAGCCCCAGCATTTT. Translating it yields CARSHPNSSNQPQHF.

The V and J genes are TRBV28 and TRBJ1-2; the D is unclear. The CDR3 consists of 14 residues. CDR1 is MDHEN, CDR2 SYDVKM, per germline. Trimming stripped 2 bases from V and 11 bases from J, with 18 bases between. This CDR3 is CASSLSPEVGRYTF. Written as DNA, the CDR3 is TGTGCCAGCAGTTTAAGCCCTGAGGTTGGTCGGTACACCTTC.

The chain joins TRBV6-1 to TRBJ1-1; maybe TRBD1 (5 bases). Trimming left V 6 bases short and J 3 bases short, with 14 bases between. Germline CDR1 is MNHNS and CDR2 is SASEGT. This CDR3 has 14 amino acids. The chain's CDR3 is CASRKQGGYTEAFF. The CDR3 DNA reads as TGTGCCAGCAGAAAGCAGGGAGGGTACACTGAAGCTTTCTTT.

This chain links TRBV19 with TRBJ1-2; maybe TRBD1 (5 bases). The CDR3 runs to 13 residues. Trimming cost V 7 bases and J 3 bases, with 12 bases left between them. The germline V gene has CDR1 LNHDA and CDR2 SQIVND (reference sequence). CDR3 nucleotides: TGTGCCAGTACCCCAGGGTCCCACTATGGCTACACCTTC. This encodes CASTPGSHYGYTF. The complete variable domain, with remaining parts taken from reference TRBV19 and TRBJ1-2, reads DGGITQSPKYLFRKEGQNVTLSCEQNLNHDAMYWYRQDPGQGLRLIYYSQIVNDFQKGDIAEGYSVSREKKESFPLTVTSAQKNPTAFYLCASTPGSHYGYTFGSGTRLTVV.

This chain connects TRBV4-2 to TRBJ2-3, with TRBD2 identical over 8 bases. The CDR3 has 16 amino acids. The junction had 8 bases not matched to a gene; V was cut back by 4 bases and J by 2 bases. CDR1 and CDR2 from the germline V gene are LGHNA and YNFKEQ. The CDR3 DNA sequence: TGTGCCAGCAGCCCTCCGACTAGCGCGATCACAGATACGCAGTATTTT. Translating gives CASSPPTSAITDTQYF.

This chain joins TRBV4-3 and TRBJ2-7; 15 nucleotides agree with TRBD2. In germline, CDR1 is LGHNA, CDR2 YSLEER. The CDR3 extends over 22 amino acids. The V gene end was trimmed by 2 bases and the J gene end by 2 bases; junction bases not matched to a gene: 19. The CDR3 DNA reads TGCGCCAGCAGCCAAACCGGGTGGGCAGGCACCAGGACTAGCGGGAGGGCCTACGAGCAGTACTTC. This translates into CASSQTGWAGTRTSGRAYEQYF.